This paragraph covers one T cell receptor beta chain sequence. It lacks a known antigen. No much larger clonotype is one base removed from it; base qualities were not supplied. The immunoSEQ Assay, a bias-controlled multiplex PCR, was used to amplify TCRbeta CDR3 regions from genomic DNA. Regarding the original processing steps: Within the assay, amplification of reference gene primers was used to estimate how many nucleated cells each sample contained. To quantify the absolute abundance of each unique TCRbeta CDR3 rearrangement, sequence reads were collapsed and filtered. Productive Simpson clonality was computed per sample as the square root of Simpson's diversity index over productive rearrangements. The source is immuneACCESS, and TCRdb retained only in-frame sequences with V and J called. Part of the clones is not carried over; for the studies checked, unresolved V genes explain less than half of this, and the remainder is unexplained. V, J and clone size are those of that table, while D and trimming were read from the DNA. The sample contains around 30,000 clones, about 91% of them found a single time. The ten biggest clones cover 5% to 6.5% of the sample.

Trimming removed 6 bases from V and 4 bases from J, leaving 13 bases between the germline ends. The CDR3 runs 14 amino acids, cysteine and phenylalanine included. Only the CDR3 part of the read is kept: 42 bases, read in frame from the first base. CDR1 MNHEY and CDR2 SVGAGI were looked up in the germline V gene. Each collaborating institution followed its own protocols to collect whole blood in K2EDTA tubes. For TCRbeta analysis, collaborators shipped samples as frozen whole blood, isolated PBMCs, or DNA extracted from either of those sample types. The record originates from a study of blood T cell repertoires in COVID-19 (dated by TCRdb to about 2020). About the investigation overall: Collaborator samples came from the United States, Italy and Spain and covered acute and convalescent phases of COVID-19. Sample metadata almost always included a de-identified subject ID, COVID-19 status, age in years and sex. The material from the prospective study consisted of cDNA or gDNA derived from T cells, B-cell-depleted T cells, or PBMCs. Where available, HLA class I and class II types were obtained from metadata supplied by the sample provider rather than from assay-based typing. The samples were drawn from two sources: the first 160 participants of the ongoing ImmuneRACE study, and over 950 subjects contributed by 6 global collaborators. The repertoires were released in a freely available public database intended as a resource for research on the immune response to SARS-CoV-2. The dataset comprised deeply sampled blood TCRbeta repertoires from subjects exposed to, actively infected with, or recovered from COVID-19. The paper's findings and limits, for the study overall: Clinical and demographic metadata were provided uncurated, with the amount varying by source and participant.

This receptor was taken from a human donor in a cohort sampled during active COVID-19. In this chain, TRBV6-5 is recombined with TRBJ2-1; the D segment could be TRBD2, given 7 matching bases. Sequences were obtained from peripheral blood. The nucleotides are TGTGCCAGCAGCACCGGGGGGCAATACAATGAGCAGTTCTTC. The encoded protein is CASSTGGQYNEQFF.